The present T cell receptor (beta chain) was sequenced within a study of vaccination and CD4 T cells after COVID-19. Study information: Investigators stimulated cells with overlapping spike peptides drawn from SARS-CoV-2, HCoV-NL63, HCoV-OC43 and HCoV-229E.

In its sample, this clonotype is medium-sized. Its antigen is still unknown. Cultured CD4+ T-cell DNA underwent Oncomine TCR Beta short-read sequencing. MiXCR, applied by TCRdb to the PCR reads, yields one record per CDR3 protein. The repertoire holds approximately 11,000 distinct CDR3 sequences, with roughly two thirds as singletons. This CDR3 region has 15 residues. The ends were cut back, 4 bases at V and 2 bases at J, with 15 bases in the middle. Germline CDR1 is SQVTM and CDR2 is ANQGSEA. Sample treatment: approximately 10-day PBMC culture with coronavirus spike peptide pools or control peptides (ViraFEST assay). Cultures used over 1.5 million PBMCs per well, about 9.9 IU/ml IL-2 and about 10 ug/ml peptides.

The sample consisted of CD4+ T cells from blood, cultured in vitro. V and J are TRBV29-1 and TRBJ1-5; D unresolved. This clonotype originated in a human donor who had recovered from COVID-19. CDR3 sequence: CSVVVLEGRNQPQHF. The CDR3 bases are TGCAGCGTTGTGGTTCTGGAGGGCCGCAATCAGCCCCAGCATTTT. The complete variable domain, with remaining parts taken from reference TRBV29-1 and TRBJ1-5, reads SAVISQKPSRDICQRGTSLTIQCQVDSQVTMMFWYRQQPGQSLTLIATANQGSEATYESGFVIDKFPISRPNLTFSTLTVSNMSPEDSSIYLCSVVVLEGRNQPQHFGDGTRLSIL.